This T cell receptor (beta chain) was recovered during a study of post-analysis software for immune sequencing data. The study's findings and limits: Under the F measure, samples that were prepared in one batch clustered strongly together. Higher frequency in patients than in controls was seen for about five TRBV segments, with TRBV5-6, TRBV5-1 and TRBV20-1 among them.

Unique molecular identifiers featured in each of the TCR beta cDNA libraries. MiXCR was run by TCRdb on the PCR reads, yielding one entry per CDR3 protein. The sample lists approximately 460,000 distinct CDR3 sequences; nearly 45% were seen once. This clonotype was counted a single time. The antigen remains unidentified. The CDR3 covers 17 residues. The germline V gene encodes CDR1 SGHTA and CDR2 FQGNSA. The sequenced material came from blood. The TCR was taken from a girl aged 5-17 years with multiple sclerosis. The chain is built from TRBV7-2 and TRBJ2-5, with D possibly being TRBD2 (5 bases). The DNA end is more similar to TRBJ2-7, so the J call may be wrong. CDR3 protein: CASSSRGARTLRDEQYF. The CDR3 DNA sequence: TGTGCCAGCAGCTCCCGGGGAGCCCGAACCCTCCGCGACGAGCAGTACTTC.